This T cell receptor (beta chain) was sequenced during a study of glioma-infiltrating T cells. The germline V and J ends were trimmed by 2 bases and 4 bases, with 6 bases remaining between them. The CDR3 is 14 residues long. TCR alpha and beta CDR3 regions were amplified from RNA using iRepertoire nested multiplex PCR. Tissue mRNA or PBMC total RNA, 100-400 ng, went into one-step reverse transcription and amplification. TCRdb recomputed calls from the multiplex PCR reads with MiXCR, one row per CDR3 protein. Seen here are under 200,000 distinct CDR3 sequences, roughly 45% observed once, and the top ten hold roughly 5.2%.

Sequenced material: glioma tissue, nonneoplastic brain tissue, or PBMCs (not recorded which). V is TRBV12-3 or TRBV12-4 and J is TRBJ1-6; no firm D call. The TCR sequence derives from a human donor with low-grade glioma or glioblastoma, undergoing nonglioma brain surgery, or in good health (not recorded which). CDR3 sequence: CASSLNSYNSPLHF. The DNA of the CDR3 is TGTGCCAGCAGTTTAAACAGTTATAATTCACCCCTCCACTTT.